This entry features one T cell receptor (beta chain) sequence. Participant-reported clinical history was the basis for cohort assignment. This entry is derived from a study of blood T cell repertoires in COVID-19. Whole-study context: In each case, the material was cDNA or gDNA derived from T cells, B-cell-depleted T cells, or PBMCs.

CDR1 is MNHNY and CDR2 is SVGAGI in the germline V gene (reference sequence). This CDR3 is 19 amino acids long. J was trimmed by 1 base and V by 5 bases; bases with no gene match: 19. The protocol was immunoSEQ multiplex PCR, while the TCRdb copy is restricted to in-frame clones and leaves out a portion. The sample holds fewer than 450,000 clones, roughly 87% seen once. The chain carries TRBV6-6 and TRBJ2-7; 8 bases are a match to TRBD2. Input material: PBMCs or T cells enriched from blood (not recorded which). The clonotype comes from a woman in her 40s with acute COVID-19. Here the CDR3 DNA reads TGTGCCAGCAGTCGCTCCGGGACTAGAGGGATTGGGAGTTCCTACGAGCAGTACTTC. Translation: CASSRSGTRGIGSSYEQYF.